The 18 T cell receptor beta chains listed next were all sequenced from one sample in a study of CD8 T cells in ankylosing spondylitis. A single record per CDR3 protein comes from TCRdb applying MiXCR to the 5' RACE reads. The table records approximately 150,000 distinct CDR3 sequences, around two fifths of them present only once. The specimen sequenced was synovial fluid, either unsorted or a sorted T cell fraction (not recorded which). The source of these receptors is a male donor with ankylosing spondylitis.

This clonotype is medium-sized. The rearrangement uses TRBV20-1 and TRBJ2-3; D gene ambiguous. CDR3 length: 14 residues. The V gene lost 0 bases and the J gene lost 4 bases, with 11 bases spanning the gap. Germline-derived CDR1 and CDR2 are DFQATT and SNEGSKA (reference sequence). The CDR3 nucleotides read TGCAGTGCTAGAGATGGGCCGACTGCAGATACGCAGTATTTT. It yields the protein CSARDGPTADTQYF.

This clonotype appeared a few times. The genes are TRBV4-2 and TRBJ2-3, with 9 bases fitting TRBD2. V lost 0 bases to trimming and J lost 5 bases; unmatched junction nucleotides: 6. This CDR3 region has 16 residues. Germline V lookup: CDR1 LGHNA, CDR2 YNFKEQ. CDR3: CASSQDGREGVDTQYF. In nucleotides, the CDR3 is TGTGCCAGCAGCCAAGACGGGCGGGAGGGGGTAGATACGCAGTATTTT.

This chain connects TRBV7-9 to TRBJ1-2; the match to TRBD1 covers 9 bases. This CDR3 is built from 15 residues. V lost 1 base to trimming and J lost 6 bases; unmatched junction nucleotides: 6. Looked up from germline, CDR1 is SEHNR and CDR2 is FQNEAQ (reference sequence). The CDR3 region is CASSLGTGVIHGYTF. The CDR3 nucleotides read TGTGCCAGCAGCTTAGGGACAGGGGTGATCCATGGCTACACCTTC.

The sample holds many counts of this clonotype. The rearrangement links TRBV28 to TRBJ1-3; the D is unclear. V was pared by 6 bases and J by 0 bases, with 18 bases between. This CDR3 has 17 amino acids. CDR1 and CDR2 (germline): MDHEN, SYDVKM. The CDR3 region is CASSFPTQEYSGNTIYF. For the CDR3, the DNA is TGTGCCAGCAGCTTCCCAACCCAGGAGTACTCTGGAAACACCATATATTTT.

The V call is TRBV3-1, the J call TRBJ1-1; TRBD1 matches at 10 bases. The length of the CDR3 is 15 residues. V shed 6 bases and J 8 bases; nucleotides not matched to a gene: 12. CDR1 LGHDT and CDR2 YNNKEL come from the germline V gene (reference sequence). CDR3 loop: CASSPLRTGGVEAFF. The CDR3 region has the DNA TGTGCCAGCAGTCCACTCCGGACAGGGGGAGTGGAAGCTTTCTTT.

The chain carries TRBV4-3 and TRBJ2-1; tentatively, D is TRBD1 (6 bases). This CDR3 contains 17 residues. The germline V and J ends were trimmed by 1 base and 0 bases, with 13 bases remaining between them. Germline V lookup: CDR1 LGHNA, CDR2 YSLEER. CDR3 coding DNA: TGCGCCAGCAGCCAAGCAAGGGACATGAGCTCCTACAATGAGCAGTTCTTC. Translated, it gives CASSQARDMSSYNEQFF.

This clonotype was detected only a few times. This sequence joins TRBV27 and TRBJ1-1; unclear D gene. Per germline, CDR1 MNHEY and CDR2 SMNVEV (reference sequence). Between the trimmed V and J ends, which lost 4 bases and 3 bases, there was a span of 12 bases. The CDR3 has 14 amino acids. The CDR3 coding sequence is TGTGCCAGCAGTTCCCGACACCTTCACACTGAAGCTTTCTTT. Translated: CASSSRHLHTEAFF.

This clonotype was seen a handful of times. This chain uses TRBV7-9 with TRBJ2-3; no firm D call. With 3 bases removed from V and 3 bases from J, the gap between germline ends came to 13 bases. Germline CDR1 SEHNR, CDR2 FQNEAQ (reference sequence). This CDR3 region has 15 residues. CDR3 residues: CASSFGGLGTDTQYF. The CDR3 nucleotides read TGTGCCAGCAGCTTCGGCGGCCTCGGGACAGATACGCAGTATTTT.

The chain links TRBV5-1 to TRBJ2-1; 14 bases line up with TRBD2. Germline V gives CDR1 SGHRS, CDR2 YFSETQ. The CDR3 runs to 15 residues. With 3 bases clipped from V and 4 bases from J, the junction kept 0 bases outside the gene matches. CDR3 DNA sequence: TGCGCCAGCAGCTGGACTAGCGGGGGGTACAATGAGCAGTTCTTC. Protein: CASSWTSGGYNEQFF.

This clonotype was counted a single time. The chain has TRBV4-1 and TRBJ1-5, with TRBD1 as a possible D gene (5 bases). The V and J ends lost 4 bases and 2 bases respectively, with 12 bases between them. Germline V CDR1 and CDR2: MGHRA, YSYEKL. The CDR3 totals 15 residues. The CDR3 sequence: CASSRRQYRNQPQHF. CDR3 coding DNA: TGCGCCAGCAGCCGTCGACAGTATCGCAATCAGCCCCAGCATTTT.

The chain has TRBV5-1 and TRBJ1-2; D gene ambiguous. Trimming removed 0 bases from V and 4 bases from J, with 7 bases in between. CDR1 and CDR2 from the germline V gene are SGHRS and YFSETQ. The CDR3 sequence is 13 residues long. CDR3 loop: CASSLVSAYGYTF. CDR3 in DNA: TGCGCCAGCAGCTTGGTCAGCGCCTATGGCTACACCTTC.

The genes are TRBV6-4 and TRBJ2-7, with D possibly called TRBD1 or TRBD2 (5 bases each). Looked up from germline, CDR1 is MRHNA and CDR2 is SNTAGT. The CDR3 runs 13 residues. V was cut by 5 bases and J by 7 bases, with 15 bases left in between. For the CDR3, the DNA is TGTGCCAGCAGTCTGGGACCTTCGGGGGAGCAGTACTTC. Translation: CASSLGPSGEQYF.

This clonotype showed up many times. The rearrangement links TRBV7-6 to TRBJ1-2, with a tentative D call TRBD1 (6 bases). Trimming stripped 8 bases from V and 5 bases from J, with 15 bases between. The CDR3 loop spans 13 amino acids. From germline, CDR1 is SGHVS and CDR2 FNYEAQ. The CDR3 is CASSGPGDYGYTF. CDR3 nucleotide sequence: TGTGCCAGCTCGGGACCAGGGGATTATGGCTACACCTTC.

This clonotype was picked up a small number of times. The chain is built from TRBV12-3 or TRBV12-4 and TRBJ1-1; TRBD1 agrees at 7 bases. V shed 6 bases, J shed 11 bases, and the junction held 9 bases outside the gene matches. This CDR3 is built from 12 residues. CDR3 sequence reads: CASRHRTGGAFF. The CDR3 nucleotides are TGTGCCAGCAGACACCGGACAGGCGGGGCTTTCTTT.

This clonotype turned up a few times. The chain employs TRBV7-6 and TRBJ2-6, with TRBD1 matching 9 bases. CDR3 length: 17 amino acids. Germline V gene sequence: CDR1 SGHVS, CDR2 FNYEAQ. The V gene end was trimmed by 3 bases and the J gene end by 3 bases; junction bases not matched to a gene: 6. CDR3 nucleotide sequence: TGTGCCAGCAGCTTTTTTACAGGGGGCTTTGGGGCCAACGTCCTGACTTTC. This codes for CASSFFTGGFGANVLTF.

The V call is TRBV27, the J call TRBJ2-1, with a possible D match to TRBD2 (5 bases). The CDR3 extends over 15 amino acids. Trimming took off 4 bases at V and 0 bases at J, with 10 bases between the two ends. Germline CDR1 MNHEY, CDR2 SMNVEV (reference sequence). The CDR3 sequence is CASSSDWSSYNEQFF. The CDR3 nucleotides read TGTGCCAGCAGTTCGGACTGGAGCTCCTACAATGAGCAGTTCTTC.

The rearrangement links TRBV13 to TRBJ2-5; D remains ambiguous. This CDR3 spans 13 amino acids. Trimming left V 0 bases short and J 5 bases short, with 7 bases between. Germline V gene sequence: CDR1 PRHDT, CDR2 FYEKMQ (reference sequence). In DNA, the CDR3 is TGTGCCAGCAGCTTAGGTCCTGGGGAGACCCAGTACTTC. Protein: CASSLGPGETQYF.

This clonotype was detected ten times or more. V and J are TRBV12-3 or TRBV12-4 and TRBJ1-1; the D gene is possibly TRBD1 (5 bases). V was cut by 6 bases and J by 3 bases, with 14 bases left in between. There are 14 residues in the CDR3. CDR3 amino acids: CASRFQGVYTEAFF. The CDR3 DNA sequence: TGTGCCAGCAGATTTCAGGGTGTCTACACTGAAGCTTTCTTT.